The subject of this entry is one T cell receptor beta chain. Its matching antigen is unknown. This sample is drawn from a study of vaccination and CD4 T cells after COVID-19. On the study more broadly: SARS-CoV-2 PCR on nasal swabs had been positive for the convalescent patients; several were mild and one was severe.

The Oncomine TCR Beta short-read assay sequenced DNA from cultured CD4+ T cells. Cultured CD4+ T cells yielded the extracted genomic DNA. Each CDR3 protein is one row after TCRdb ran MiXCR on the PCR reads. The sample lists about 20,000 distinct CDR3 sequences, 43% seen once, with approximately 13% in the top ten. CDR1 and CDR2 (germline): SGHDT, YYEEEE. Unmatched junction bases numbered 5, after V lost 3 bases and J lost 7 bases. The CDR3 contains 13 residues. Specified treatment: roughly 11-day PBMC culture with coronavirus spike peptide pools or control peptides (ViraFEST assay). ViraFEST relied on peptide pools to expand antigen-specific T cells; the TCRs were sequenced afterward.

Specimen: CD4+ T cells from blood, cultured in vitro. The chain couples TRBV5-6 to TRBJ2-5; 8 bases map to TRBD2. The sequence was collected from a human donor who had recovered from COVID-19. The CDR3 nucleotides read TGTGCCAGCAGCTCAGCGGGGGAGGTGACCCAGTACTTC. Residues: CASSSAGEVTQYF.